The present TCR beta chain was sequenced within a study of cytomegalovirus exposure and HLA in healthy donors. Study-wide findings and caveats: Sequencing artifact likely explains a cluster of highly shared sequence variants.

About this clone itself: Its antigen is not identified. Germline is not matched at one junction end, which may reflect a read error.

The CDR3 is 16 residues long. Germline V gene data show CDR1 as SGHNT and CDR2 as YYREEE (reference sequence). PCR employed 60 Vbeta and 13 Jbeta primers. Sequenced by immunoSEQ multiplex PCR; TCRdb stores in-frame clones only, minus some. The top ten hold around 1.8% of the sample, which has some 150,000 clones, 70% to 80% seen once. This sequence joins TRBV5-4 and TRBJ2-1; the match to TRBD2 covers 11 bases. The sequence derives from a female donor in good health and CMV-seropositive. Material: PBMCs. CDR3 region: CASNLGGLAAYNEQFF. CDR3 nucleotides: TGTGCCAGCAACTTGGGGGGACTAGCGGCCTACAATGAGCAGTTCTTC.